These 29 T cell receptor beta chains were all obtained from the same sample, sequenced in a study of graft-versus-host responses after intestinal transplantation listed by TCRdb under 2021. In light of the paper, this sample's time point label describes: cells obtained before transplantation from donor or recipient. Receptor libraries were prepared by the immunoSEQ multiplex PCR assay. Not all clones reach the TCRdb copy of this immuneACCESS table, which keeps in-frame sequences only. Checked studies attribute under half of the gap to unresolved V genes and leave the rest unexplained. This sample holds 85,000 to 90,000 clones; around 90% were observed only once. Jointly, the top ten make up around 0.1% of the sample. These receptors lack a known antigen. Sequenced here: unstimulated CD4+ T cells sorted from spleen or lymph node cells, sampled before intestinal transplant. Source of these receptors: a human donor who received an intestinal transplant.

The chain is built from TRBV6-5 and TRBJ2-7, with D possibly being TRBD1 (5 bases). Germline values: CDR1 MNHEY, CDR2 SVGAGI. V shed 0 bases and J shed 5 bases, with 8 bases lying between them. The CDR3 is 13 residues long. The CDR3 nucleotides read TGTGCCAGCAGTTACTCGCCAGGGCACGAGCAGTACTTC. Its translation is CASSYSPGHEQYF.

This clone was recorded once. This chain connects TRBV10-3 to TRBJ2-3; tentative D call: TRBD1 (5 bases). V was trimmed by 2 bases and J by 4 bases, leaving 13 bases between them. Germline V gene sequence: CDR1 ENHRY, CDR2 SYGVKD. The CDR3 is 15 residues long. The CDR3 DNA reads TGTGCCATCAGTGAGGCCACAGGTTTCGCAGATACGCAGTATTTT. It encodes CAISEATGFADTQYF.

CDR3 protein: CASSTPDSNTEAFF. CDR3 DNA sequence: TGTGCCAGCAGTACCCCGGACAGCAACACTGAAGCTTTCTTT. The rearrangement uses TRBV2 and TRBJ1-1; weak D call: TRBD1 (6 bases). The V gene lost 5 bases and the J gene lost 2 bases, with 12 bases spanning the gap. CDR3 length: 14 residues. Germline CDR1 is SNHLY and CDR2 is FYNNEI.

The chain joins TRBV29-1 to TRBJ1-3; a possible D gene is TRBD1 (5 bases). V was pared by 3 bases and J by 2 bases, with 11 bases between. CDR1 and CDR2 (germline): SQVTM, ANQGSEA. The CDR3 runs 14 residues. The CDR3 nucleotides read TGCAGCGTTGAGGCCAGGGCAACTGGAAACACCATATATTTT. Translation: CSVEARATGNTIYF.

The V gene is TRBV6-1, the J gene TRBJ1-2, with 7 nucleotides matching TRBD1. Germline V gives CDR1 MNHNS, CDR2 SASEGT. The CDR3 spans 14 residues. Trimming at V came to 3 bases and at J to 0 bases, leaving 1 base not matched to a gene. CDR3 residues: CASSDRGANYGYTF. In nucleotides, the CDR3 is TGTGCCAGCAGTGACAGGGGGGCTAACTATGGCTACACCTTC.

This clone was recorded only once. The chain couples TRBV5-1 to TRBJ2-5; 9 nucleotides agree with TRBD2. Germline V gives CDR1 SGHRS, CDR2 YFSETQ. V shed 2 bases, J shed 0 bases, and the junction held 2 bases outside the gene matches. The CDR3 covers 15 residues. CDR3 nucleotide sequence: TGCGCCAGCAGCTTTCTAGCGGGGAACCAAGAGACCCAGTACTTC. It translates to CASSFLAGNQETQYF.

This chain connects TRBV9 to TRBJ1-4, with 7 bases identical to TRBD1. The CDR3 sequence is 16 residues long. CDR1 and CDR2 from the germline V gene are SGDLS and YYNGEE. V shed 0 bases and J 5 bases; nucleotides not matched to a gene: 7. The CDR3 DNA follows: TGTGCCAGCAGCGTAGGGCTCGGGACAGAGAATGAAAAACTGTTTTTT. Its translation: CASSVGLGTENEKLFF. Full variable domain (outside the CDR3, taken from reference TRBV9 and TRBJ1-4): DSGVTQTPKHLITATGQRVTLRCSPRSGDLSVYWYQQSLDQGLQFLIQYYNGEERAKGNILERFSAQQFPDLHSELNLSSLELGDSALYFCASSVGLGTENEKLFFGSGTQLSVL.

The chain combines TRBV9 with TRBJ2-1; possible D gene TRBD2, 5 bases. The germline CDR1 and CDR2 sequences are SGDLS and YYNGEE. The CDR3 is 12 residues long. Trimming took 2 bases from V and 8 from J, leaving 8 bases between them. The CDR3 reads CASSVPGDEQFF. DNA for the CDR3: TGTGCCAGCAGCGTTCCCGGGGATGAGCAGTTCTTC.

Comments on this clone: Different DNA sequences within this sample yield the same CDR3. The chain couples TRBV5-8 to TRBJ1-1; TRBD1 aligns across 7 bases. V lost 4 bases to trimming and J lost 2 bases; unmatched junction nucleotides: 2. The CDR3 spans 13 residues. CDR1 is SGHTS and CDR2 is YDEGEE in the germline V gene. CDR3 in amino acids: CASSRTGNTEAFF. CDR3 coding DNA: TGTGCCAGCAGCAGGACAGGTAACACTGAAGCTTTCTTT.

This chain links TRBV10-1 with TRBJ1-2; TRBD1 aligns across 11 bases. Per the germline V gene, CDR1 is WNHNN and CDR2 is SYGVQD (reference sequence). V was clipped by 2 bases and J by 8 bases; unmatched bases: 1. The CDR3 length is 13 residues. As DNA, the CDR3 is TGCGCCAGCAGTGAGCGGACAGGGGGCGGCTACACCTTC. It encodes CASSERTGGGYTF.

This clone was detected once. The chain is built from TRBV5-1 and TRBJ2-3; possibly TRBD1 for D (5 bases). V was cut by 0 bases and J by 4 bases, with 6 bases left in between. In germline, CDR1 is SGHRS, CDR2 YFSETQ. The CDR3 covers 13 residues. The CDR3 spells CASSLVGPDTQYF. DNA for the CDR3: TGCGCCAGCAGCTTGGTGGGGCCAGATACGCAGTATTTT.

The chain combines TRBV6-6 with TRBJ2-7; TRBD2 matches at 9 bases. This CDR3 spans 12 amino acids. Germline-derived CDR1 and CDR2 are MNHNY and SVGAGI (reference sequence). The V segment lost 11 bases and the J segment 11 bases; nucleotides outside the gene matches: 13. The CDR3 bases are TGTGCCGCCGGGGGTGCGGGAGGGGGGGAGTACTTC. Amino acids: CAAGGAGGGEYF.

V and J are TRBV7-3 and TRBJ1-1; no definite D call. CDR1 and CDR2 (germline): SGHTA, FQGTGA. V was trimmed by 3 bases and J by 2 bases, leaving 7 bases between them. The CDR3 runs to 13 residues. The CDR3 protein is CASSFGSNTEAFF. CDR3 nucleotide sequence: TGTGCCAGCAGCTTTGGGAGTAACACTGAAGCTTTCTTT.

This clone was observed once. The chain recombines TRBV5-1 with TRBJ1-1, with D possibly TRBD1 on 5 matching bases. Trimming cost V 3 bases and J 4 bases, with 10 bases left between them. This CDR3 is 13 amino acids long. The V gene's germline CDR1 is SGHRS and CDR2 YFSETQ. The CDR3 DNA reads as TGCGCCAGCAGCTCCCGGGGGTTCACTGAAGCTTTCTTT. Its translation: CASSSRGFTEAFF.

This clone was seen just once. J is TRBJ1-2 and V is TRBV2, with D possibly being TRBD1 (5 bases). This CDR3 region has 16 residues. Germline V gene sequence: CDR1 SNHLY, CDR2 FYNNEI. Deletions cut 4 bases from V and 4 bases from J, with 19 bases between. The CDR3 region is CASSGEGGTRVYGYTF. For the CDR3, the DNA is TGTGCCAGCAGTGGGGAAGGAGGGACGCGTGTCTATGGCTACACCTTC.

This clone was recorded a few times. The chain recombines TRBV6-1 with TRBJ2-2, with TRBD1 matching over 9 bases. This CDR3 contains 14 residues. CDR1 and CDR2 (germline): MNHNS, SASEGT. V shed 5 bases, J shed 7 bases, and the junction held 5 bases outside the gene matches. CDR3 DNA: TGTGCCAGCAGTCACGGGACAGGGTTCGGGGAGCTGTTTTTT. Translating gives CASSHGTGFGELFF.

V usage is TRBV6-1 and J usage is TRBJ1-5, with 7 bases lining up with TRBD1. The germline V gene encodes CDR1 MNHNS and CDR2 SASEGT. The CDR3 has 15 amino acids. J was trimmed by 2 bases and V by 5 bases; bases with no gene match: 6. The CDR3 DNA is TGTGCCAGCAGTCCCCAGGGGGAGGGCAATCAGCCCCAGCATTTT. Translated: CASSPQGEGNQPQHF.

The J gene is TRBJ2-1, the V gene TRBV9, with 10 bases aligning to TRBD1. This CDR3 region has 17 residues. Germline V lookup: CDR1 SGDLS, CDR2 YYNGEE. V dropped 3 bases and J dropped 5; count of bases not matched to a gene: 11. The CDR3 DNA follows: TGTGCCAGCAGCGGTTATAGGGACAGGGGATGGGACAATGAGCAGTTCTTC. This gives the protein CASSGYRDRGWDNEQFF.

The V and J genes are TRBV6-5 and TRBJ2-5; no clear D. CDR3 length: 13 residues. The germline V gene encodes CDR1 MNHEY and CDR2 SVGAGI. The V gene lost 4 bases and the J gene lost 1 base, with 7 bases spanning the gap. CDR3 DNA sequence: TGTGCCAGCAGTTCCCCGGGCCAAGAGACCCAGTACTTC. Residues: CASSSPGQETQYF.

The chain combines TRBV11-2 with TRBJ1-2; 7 bases are a match to TRBD1. The CDR3 is 15 residues long. Unmatched junction bases numbered 8, after V lost 0 bases and J lost 7 bases. Germline V gene lookup returns CDR1 SGHAT and CDR2 FQNNGV. DNA for the CDR3: TGTGCCAGCAGCTTAGAAGTAGCGGGACAGTCTGGCTACACCTTC. Protein sequence: CASSLEVAGQSGYTF.

This clone was observed a few times. The chain employs TRBV7-3 and TRBJ1-1; possible D gene TRBD1, 6 bases. Trimming took off 4 bases at V and 1 base at J, with 10 bases between the two ends. Germline-derived CDR1 and CDR2 are SGHTA and FQGTGA. The CDR3 is 14 residues long. CDR3 protein: CASSSTGPNTEAFF. In DNA, the CDR3 is TGTGCCAGCAGCTCGACAGGACCGAACACTGAAGCTTTCTTT.

A few counts support this clone. The chain joins TRBV13 to TRBJ1-2; possible D gene TRBD1, 6 bases. Germline CDR1 is PRHDT and CDR2 is FYEKMQ (reference sequence). V lost 5 bases and J lost 0, with 13 bases in between. CDR3 length equals 15 residues. The CDR3 region is CASSVTGLANYGYTF. CDR3 coding DNA: TGTGCCAGCAGCGTCACAGGGTTAGCTAACTATGGCTACACCTTC.

The V call is TRBV2, the J call TRBJ1-5; D is possibly TRBD1 (6 bases). The V gene lost 8 bases and the J gene lost 5 bases, with 13 bases spanning the gap. The CDR3 covers 13 residues. Germline CDR1 and CDR2: SNHLY and FYNNEI. CDR3: CASGWTEYQPQHF. Here the CDR3 DNA reads TGTGCCAGCGGTTGGACAGAGTATCAGCCCCAGCATTTT.

For the CDR3, the DNA is TGTGCCAGCAGTTTATCGATACAGGGGAACACTGAAGCTTTCTTT. This codes for CASSLSIQGNTEAFF. The chain recombines TRBV27 with TRBJ1-1; D perhaps matches TRBD1 (6 bases). The V end was cut by 0 bases, the J end by 1 base, with 9 bases between. Germline-derived CDR1 and CDR2 are MNHEY and SMNVEV (reference sequence). The length of the CDR3 is 15 residues.

The chain couples TRBV7-2 to TRBJ2-5; 8 bases are a match to TRBD2. J lost 4 bases, V lost 3 bases, and 7 bases had no gene match. Germline V gene sequence: CDR1 SGHTA, CDR2 FQGNSA. The CDR3 sequence is 15 residues long. The CDR3 DNA follows: TGTGCCAGCAGCTTGGCCGGACTAGCCGGAGAGACCCAGTACTTC. Protein sequence: CASSLAGLAGETQYF.

This chain links TRBV21-1 with TRBJ1-2; the D call of TRBD1 is as the table states it, not checked on the DNA. TRBV21-1 is classified as a pseudogene. The CDR3 totals 22 residues. This CDR3 is CASRGDTPGQGSSMTTNYGYTF. Here the CDR3 DNA reads TGTGCCAGCAGAGGAGACACCCCGGGACAGGGGTCGTCCATGACTACTAACTATGGCTACACCTTC.

The chain is built from TRBV9 and TRBJ2-5; 7 nucleotides match TRBD2. Germline V gene lookup returns CDR1 SGDLS and CDR2 YYNGEE. V trimming: 0 bases; J trimming: 7 bases; junction bases outside the gene matches: 9. This CDR3 spans 15 amino acids. Here the CDR3 reads CASSVGGEGRGTQYF. CDR3 DNA: TGTGCCAGCAGCGTAGGGGGGGAGGGTCGCGGGACCCAGTACTTC.

The chain employs TRBV9 and TRBJ1-1, with a possible D match to TRBD1 (5 bases). This CDR3 is built from 14 residues. Germline values: CDR1 SGDLS, CDR2 YYNGEE. V was clipped by 5 bases and J by 4 bases, with 15 bases between them. This chain's CDR3 is CASSLRSGGTEAFF. CDR3 nucleotide sequence: TGTGCCAGCAGTCTCAGGTCCGGGGGCACTGAAGCTTTCTTT.

The CDR3 spells CASSRETGEQFF. CDR3 sequence (DNA): TGTGCCAGCAGCCGGGAGACCGGTGAGCAGTTCTTC. The rearrangement links TRBV5-7 to TRBJ2-1, with a possible D match to TRBD2 (6 bases). TRBV5-7 carries the ORF label, with uncertain function. The CDR3 consists of 12 residues. The V end lost 4 bases, the J end lost 9 bases, and 11 bases lay between the germline ends.